This T cell receptor beta chain was documented in a study of cytomegalovirus exposure and HLA in healthy donors. Findings and caveats of the study: The availability of immune exposure information extended only to CMV serostatus.

A note on this clone: Its specificity is not known.

The CDR3 totals 14 residues. Losses at the gene ends were 1 base for V and 6 bases for J; bases not matched to a gene: 5. Germline V gene sequence: CDR1 SGHRS, CDR2 YFSETQ. PCR primers comprised 60 Vbeta and 13 Jbeta primers. Repertoires were generated with immunoSEQ multiplex PCR, while TCRdb's copy carries only in-frame clones and drops some. The data show about 180,000 clones, over 65% seen once. V gene TRBV5-1 combines with J gene TRBJ1-2; TRBD1 matches 8 bases. The sequencing sample was made of PBMCs. This TCR came from a man aged 18 to 29 in good health and CMV-seronegative. Written as DNA, the CDR3 is TGCGCCAGCAGCTTGACAGGGGGTCCAGATGGCTACACCTTC. This encodes CASSLTGGPDGYTF.